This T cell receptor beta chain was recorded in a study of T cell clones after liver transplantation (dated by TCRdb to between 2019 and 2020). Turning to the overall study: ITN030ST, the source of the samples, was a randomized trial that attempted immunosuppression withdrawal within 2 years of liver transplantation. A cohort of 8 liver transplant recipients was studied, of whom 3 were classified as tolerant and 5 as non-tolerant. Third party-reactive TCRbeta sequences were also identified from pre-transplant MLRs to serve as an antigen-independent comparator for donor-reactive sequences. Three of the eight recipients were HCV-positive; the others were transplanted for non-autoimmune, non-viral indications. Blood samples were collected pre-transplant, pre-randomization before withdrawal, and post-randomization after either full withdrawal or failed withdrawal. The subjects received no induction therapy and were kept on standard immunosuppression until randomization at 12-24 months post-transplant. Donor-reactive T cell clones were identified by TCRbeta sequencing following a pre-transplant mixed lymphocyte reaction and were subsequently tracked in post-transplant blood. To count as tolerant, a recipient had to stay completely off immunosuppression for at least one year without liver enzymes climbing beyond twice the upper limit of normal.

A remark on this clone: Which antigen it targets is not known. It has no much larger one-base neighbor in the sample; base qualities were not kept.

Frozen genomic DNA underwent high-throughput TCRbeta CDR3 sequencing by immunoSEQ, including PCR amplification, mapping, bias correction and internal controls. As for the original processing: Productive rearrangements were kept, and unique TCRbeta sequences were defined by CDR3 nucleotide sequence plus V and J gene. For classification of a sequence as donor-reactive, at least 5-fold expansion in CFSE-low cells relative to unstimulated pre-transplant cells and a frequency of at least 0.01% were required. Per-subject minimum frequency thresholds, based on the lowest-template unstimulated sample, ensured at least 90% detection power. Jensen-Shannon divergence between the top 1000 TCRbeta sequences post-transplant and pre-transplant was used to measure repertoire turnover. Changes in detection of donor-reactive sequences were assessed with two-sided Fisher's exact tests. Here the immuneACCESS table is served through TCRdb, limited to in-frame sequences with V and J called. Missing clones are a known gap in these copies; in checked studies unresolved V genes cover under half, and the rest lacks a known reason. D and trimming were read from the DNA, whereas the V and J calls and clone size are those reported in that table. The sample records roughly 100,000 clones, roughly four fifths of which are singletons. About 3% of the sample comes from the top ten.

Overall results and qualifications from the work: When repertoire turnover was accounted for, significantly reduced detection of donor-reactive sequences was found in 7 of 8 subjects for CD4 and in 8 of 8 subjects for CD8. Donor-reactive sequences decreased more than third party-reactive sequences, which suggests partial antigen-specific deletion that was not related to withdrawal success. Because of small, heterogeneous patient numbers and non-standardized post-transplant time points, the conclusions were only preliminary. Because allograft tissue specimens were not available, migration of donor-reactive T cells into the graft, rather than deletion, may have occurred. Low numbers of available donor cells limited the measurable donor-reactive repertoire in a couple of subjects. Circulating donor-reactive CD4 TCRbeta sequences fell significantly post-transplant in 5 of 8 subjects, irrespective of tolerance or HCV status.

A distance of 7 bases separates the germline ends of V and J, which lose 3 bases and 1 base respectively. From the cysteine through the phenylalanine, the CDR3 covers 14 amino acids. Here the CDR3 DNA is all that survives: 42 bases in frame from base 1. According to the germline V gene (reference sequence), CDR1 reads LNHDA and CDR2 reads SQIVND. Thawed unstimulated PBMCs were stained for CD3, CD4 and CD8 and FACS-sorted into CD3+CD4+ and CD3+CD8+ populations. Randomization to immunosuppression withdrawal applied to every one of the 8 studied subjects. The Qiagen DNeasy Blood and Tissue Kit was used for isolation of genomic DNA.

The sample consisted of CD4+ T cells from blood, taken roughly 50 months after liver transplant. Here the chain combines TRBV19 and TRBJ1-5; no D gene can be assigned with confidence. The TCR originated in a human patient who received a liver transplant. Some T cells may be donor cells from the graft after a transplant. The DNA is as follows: TGTGCCAGTAGTATTTTCGAGAGCAATCAGCCCCAGCATTTT. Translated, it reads CASSIFESNQPQHF.